The 27 T cell receptor beta chains in this list originate from one sample, sequenced in a study of monozygotic twins with inflammatory bowel disease. Each CDR3 protein gets one entry in TCRdb, which reprocessed the 5' RACE reads and gives no DNA. The sample's table shows over 350,000 distinct CDR3 sequences. The source material was blood. The source is a human donor with ulcerative colitis or Crohn's disease, or a healthy co-twin of an affected twin (not recorded which).

The V gene is TRBV6-2 or TRBV6-3, the J gene TRBJ2-5; the TCRdb call, TRBD1, lacks DNA for checking. The V gene's germline CDR1 is MNHEY and CDR2 SVGEGT. The CDR3 contains 14 residues. The CDR3 is CASRKEGAGETQYF.

This rearrangement joins TRBV6-2 or TRBV6-3 to TRBJ2-7; TCRdb calls TRBD2, which cannot be checked without DNA. Germline CDR1 reads MNHEY; CDR2 reads SVGEGT. The CDR3 totals 19 residues. CDR3 protein: CASKQATSGAYLTSYEQYF.

The gene calls are TRBV6-2 or TRBV6-3 and TRBJ1-6; the TCRdb call, TRBD1, lacks DNA for checking. CDR3 size: 13 residues. Germline values: CDR1 MNHEY, CDR2 SVGEGT. The CDR3: CASRLTDYSPLHF.

The chain couples TRBV6-5 to TRBJ2-1; the D call from TCRdb, TRBD2, cannot be confirmed without DNA. Germline loops: CDR1 MNHEY, CDR2 SVGAGI. The CDR3 runs 12 residues. Here the CDR3 reads CASGTRYNEQFF.

This rearrangement joins TRBV6-5 to TRBJ2-3; TCRdb indicates TRBD1, and absent DNA this call remains unverified. The CDR3 is made up of 16 amino acids. CDR1 MNHEY and CDR2 SVGAGI come from the germline V gene. The CDR3 here is CASSYETGGYTDTQYF.

V and J are TRBV25-1 and TRBJ2-2; absent DNA, TCRdb's TRBD2 call cannot be checked. Germline V gene lookup returns CDR1 MGHDK and CDR2 SYGVNS. The CDR3 is made up of 14 amino acids. The CDR3 region is CATRAGANTGELFF.

The gene calls are TRBV9 and TRBJ2-5; absent DNA, TCRdb's TRBD2 call cannot be checked. The germline V gene encodes CDR1 SGDLS and CDR2 YYNGEE. This CDR3 is built from 17 residues. The CDR3 loop reads CASSPRLGRGGEETQYF.

The chain combines TRBV30 with TRBJ2-3; TCRdb reports TRBD1, a call that lacks DNA to check it against. The CDR3 extends over 14 amino acids. Germline V gene data show CDR1 as GTSNPN and CDR2 as SVGIG (reference sequence). CDR3 region: CAWGPGGSGDTQYF. The whole variable domain, remainder taken from reference TRBV30 and TRBJ2-3, is SQTIHQWPATLVQPVGSPLSLECTVEGTSNPNLYWYRQAAGRGLQLLFYSVGIGQISSEVPQNLSASRPQDRQFILSSKKLLLSDSGFYLCAWGPGGSGDTQYFGPGTRLTVL.

The rearrangement uses TRBV9 and TRBJ2-7. CDR1 is SGDLS, CDR2 YYNGEE, per germline. The CDR3 contains 14 residues. The CDR3 region is CASSVEDGGYEQYF.

The genes are TRBV7-8 and TRBJ1-1; TCRdb gives TRBD1 as the D gene, but with no DNA this cannot be confirmed. The CDR3 spans 15 residues. The germline V gene encodes CDR1 SGHVS and CDR2 FQNEAQ. The CDR3 loop reads CASSFWTGGNTEAFF. Full variable domain (remainder filled in from reference TRBV7-8 and TRBJ1-1): GAGVSQSPRYKVAKRGQDVALRCDPISGHVSLFWYQQALGQGPEFLTYFQNEAQLDKSGLPSDRFFAERPEGSVSTLKIQRTQQEDSAVYLCASSFWTGGNTEAFFGQGTRLTVV.

J is TRBJ1-5 and V is TRBV12-3 or TRBV12-4; the D gene TCRdb calls, TRBD1, cannot be checked with no DNA. The CDR3 spans 16 residues. The CDR3 sequence is CASSLPRGTGNQPQHF.

This CDR3 is CASSLGHSLAGQYF. J is TRBJ2-7 and V is TRBV5-6; the D call from TCRdb, TRBD2, cannot be confirmed without DNA. The CDR3 sequence is 14 residues long. CDR1 SGHDT and CDR2 YYEEEE come from the germline V gene.

The gene calls are TRBV20-1 and TRBJ2-4; the TCRdb D gene call, TRBD1, has no DNA to confirm it. Germline-derived CDR1 and CDR2 are DFQATT and SNEGSKA (reference sequence). The CDR3 sequence is 14 residues long. The CDR3 spells CSARQGLAKNIQYF.

The CDR3 loop reads CASSPSGWTMAQPQHF. This chain joins TRBV7-9 and TRBJ1-5; the D call from TCRdb, TRBD1, cannot be confirmed without DNA. The length of the CDR3 is 16 residues. Germline V gives CDR1 SEHNR, CDR2 FQNEAQ (reference sequence).

This chain links TRBV7-2 with TRBJ2-7; TCRdb designates TRBD1, a call that cannot be tested without DNA. The CDR3 runs to 15 residues. The V gene's germline CDR1 is SGHTA and CDR2 FQGNSA. CDR3 residues: CASSFPGHTSYEQYF.

The chain combines TRBV29-1 with TRBJ2-5; TCRdb's D call of TRBD1 is untestable without DNA. CDR3 length: 14 amino acids. CDR1 and CDR2 (germline): SQVTM, ANQGSEA. The CDR3 here is CSVWSRGVGETQYF.

V is TRBV20-1 and J is TRBJ2-1. This CDR3 has 12 amino acids. Germline V CDR1 and CDR2: DFQATT, SNEGSKA (reference sequence). CDR3: CSPRDGHNEQFF.

This chain connects TRBV5-1 to TRBJ2-7; no DNA is available, so the TRBD2 call from TCRdb remains unchecked. The CDR3 sequence is 13 residues long. CDR1 and CDR2 (germline): SGHRS, YFSETQ. The chain's CDR3 is CVSSPGLPYEQYF.

The gene calls are TRBV29-1 and TRBJ2-7; TCRdb lists TRBD1, though no DNA is available to test this call. Germline CDR1 reads SQVTM; CDR2 reads ANQGSEA. The CDR3 covers 13 residues. CDR3 sequence: CSVDGGQGYEQYF.

The chain employs TRBV24-1 and TRBJ2-3; TCRdb gives TRBD1 as the D gene, but with no DNA this cannot be confirmed. CDR3 length: 16 amino acids. Germline V gene lookup returns CDR1 KGHDR and CDR2 SFDVKD. The CDR3: CATSSDRDRVPDTQYF.

J is TRBJ2-6 and V is TRBV6-5. This CDR3 region has 18 residues. The germline CDR1 and CDR2 sequences are MNHEY and SVGAGI. This CDR3 is CASSYSNQRNSGANVLTF.

V is TRBV5-1 and J is TRBJ2-1; TCRdb picks TRBD1, but there is no DNA to check that call. The CDR3 has 14 amino acids. In germline, CDR1 is SGHRS, CDR2 YFSETQ. The CDR3 here is CASSLMGQDNEQFF.

The chain employs TRBV19 and TRBJ1-1. The CDR3 extends over 15 amino acids. Per germline, CDR1 LNHDA and CDR2 SQIVND (reference sequence). The CDR3 protein is CASSIHADMNTEAFF.

The chain links TRBV12-5 to TRBJ1-5; absent DNA, TCRdb's TRBD1 call cannot be checked. Germline V lookup: CDR1 LGHNT, CDR2 FRNRAP. The CDR3 totals 18 residues. The CDR3 sequence is CASGLATGGTFSNQPQHF.

The CDR3 region is CASSQEGTPGANVLTF. The V and J genes are TRBV4-1 and TRBJ2-6; TCRdb returns TRBD1, unconfirmable since there is no DNA. The CDR3 covers 16 residues. Germline V gene sequence: CDR1 MGHRA, CDR2 YSYEKL.

The gene calls are TRBV7-6 and TRBJ2-5; the D gene TCRdb calls, TRBD2, cannot be checked with no DNA. The CDR3 is 17 residues long. Germline V CDR1 and CDR2: SGHVS, FNYEAQ. CDR3 region: CASSFSTSGGARETQYF.

The chain carries TRBV12-3 or TRBV12-4 and TRBJ1-5; as DNA is missing, the TRBD1 call by TCRdb cannot be tested. This CDR3 comprises 15 residues. The CDR3 loop reads CASRLDRGVNQPQHF.